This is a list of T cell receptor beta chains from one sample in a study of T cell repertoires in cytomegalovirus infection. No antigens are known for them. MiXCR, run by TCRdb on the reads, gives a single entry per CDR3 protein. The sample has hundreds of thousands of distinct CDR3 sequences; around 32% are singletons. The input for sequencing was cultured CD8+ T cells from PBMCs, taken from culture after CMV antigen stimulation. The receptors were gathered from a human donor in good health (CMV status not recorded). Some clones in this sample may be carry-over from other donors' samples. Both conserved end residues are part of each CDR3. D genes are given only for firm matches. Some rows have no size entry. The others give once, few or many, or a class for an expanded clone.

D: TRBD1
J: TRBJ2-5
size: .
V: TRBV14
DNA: TGTGCCAGCAGCCCCCGACAGGGGGCTTATTACCAAGAGACCCAGTACTTC
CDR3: CASSPRQGAYYQETQYF

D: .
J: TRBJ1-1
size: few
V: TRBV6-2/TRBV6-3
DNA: TGTGCCAGCAGCGAGGGGGGGCGAATCACTGAAGCTTTCTTT
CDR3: CASSEGGRITEAFF

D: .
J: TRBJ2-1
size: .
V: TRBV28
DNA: TGTGCCAGCAGTTTTGAGGGGTACTCCTACAATGAGCAGTTCTTC
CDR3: CASSFEGYSYNEQFF

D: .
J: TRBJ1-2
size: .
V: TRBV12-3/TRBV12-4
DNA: TGTGCCAGCAGTTCCTACTGGGGTGGCTACACCTTC
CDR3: CASSSYWGGYTF

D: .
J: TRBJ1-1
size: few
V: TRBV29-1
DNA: TGCAGCGTTGAACTTGGGGAAAACACTGAAGCTTTCTTT
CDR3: CSVELGENTEAFF

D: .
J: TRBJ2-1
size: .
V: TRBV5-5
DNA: TGTGCCAGCAGCTCCGGGGCGAGTGCGGGGAATGAGCAGTTCTTC
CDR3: CASSSGASAGNEQFF

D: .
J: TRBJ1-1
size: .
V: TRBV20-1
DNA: TGCAGTGCTAGAGTCAGGTTAGGGGGAACTGAAGCTTTCTTT
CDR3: CSARVRLGGTEAFF

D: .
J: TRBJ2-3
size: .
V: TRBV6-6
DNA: TGTGCCAGCAGGCCAGACCCCCCTTGGGCAGATACGCAGTATTTT
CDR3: CASRPDPPWADTQYF

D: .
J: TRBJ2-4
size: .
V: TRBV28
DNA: TGTGCCAGCAGTCCGTTTGGGTGGGGGGTTCTTTACTTC
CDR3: CASSPFGWGVLYF

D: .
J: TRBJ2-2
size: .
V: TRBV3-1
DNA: TGTGCCAGCAGCCAAGATGGGGACACCCGACGAACCGGGGAGCTGTTTTTT
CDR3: CASSQDGDTRRTGELFF

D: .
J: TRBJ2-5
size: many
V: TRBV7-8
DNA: TGTGCCAGCAGCCTTGGGACCTATGATGGGGAGACCCAGTACTTC
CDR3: CASSLGTYDGETQYF

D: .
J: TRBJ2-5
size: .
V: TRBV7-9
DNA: TGTGCCAGCAGCTTAGTCCAGGAGCAAGGCGGGACCCAGTACTTC
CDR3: CASSLVQEQGGTQYF

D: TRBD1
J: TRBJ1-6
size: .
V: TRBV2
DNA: TGTGCCAGCAGTTGGGACAGGGGCAAGTCATCCTATAATTCACCCCTCCACTTT
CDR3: CASSWDRGKSSYNSPLHF

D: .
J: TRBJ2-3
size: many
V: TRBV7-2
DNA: TGTGCCAGCAGCTCAACATGGGACCCAGATACGCAGTATTTT
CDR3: CASSSTWDPDTQYF

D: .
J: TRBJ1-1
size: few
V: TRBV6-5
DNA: TGTGCCACCCGAACCGGGGGGTACACTGAAGCTTTCTTT
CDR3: CATRTGGYTEAFF

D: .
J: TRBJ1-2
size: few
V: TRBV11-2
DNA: TGTGCCAGCAGCTTAGACACGGGGGGGCGAAATTACAAAATGGATAACTATGGCTACACCTTC
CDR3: CASSLDTGGRNYKMDNYGYTF

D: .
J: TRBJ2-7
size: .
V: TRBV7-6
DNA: TGTGCCAGCAGCGCCGGGGACACAGTGCCGCGAGAGCAGTACTTC
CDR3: CASSAGDTVPREQYF

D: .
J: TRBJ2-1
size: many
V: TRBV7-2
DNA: TGTGCCAGCAGCTTATTTTTACAGGAGGGCGATGAGCAGTTCTTC
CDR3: CASSLFLQEGDEQFF

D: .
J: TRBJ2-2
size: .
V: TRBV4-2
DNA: TGTGCCAGCGAACTTGAAGCGGGTAATACCGGGGAGCTGTTTTTT
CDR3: CASELEAGNTGELFF

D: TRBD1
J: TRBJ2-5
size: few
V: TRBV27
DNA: TGTGCCAGCAGTTGGAACAGGGGGGACGGGGAGACCCAGTACTTC
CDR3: CASSWNRGDGETQYF

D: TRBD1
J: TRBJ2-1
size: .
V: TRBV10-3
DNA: TGTGCCGTCCGACAGGGGCCCGGCAATGAGCAGTTCTTC
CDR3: CAVRQGPGNEQFF

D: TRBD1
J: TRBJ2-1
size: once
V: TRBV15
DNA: TGTGCCACCAGCAGAGATCGAGGGGGCACAGGCAATGAGCAGTTCTTC
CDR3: CATSRDRGGTGNEQFF

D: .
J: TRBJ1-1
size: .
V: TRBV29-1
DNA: TGCAGCGTAGACGGTGAAGCTTTCTTT
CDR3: CSVDGEAFF

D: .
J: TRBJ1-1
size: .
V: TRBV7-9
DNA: TGTGCCAGCAGCTTCTCCCAGAGGGTATTTGAGGGGTCTTTCTTT
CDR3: CASSFSQRVFEGSFF

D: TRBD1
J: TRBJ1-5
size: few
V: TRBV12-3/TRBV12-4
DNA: TGTGCCAGCAGGGGGGGGACAGGGGTTAGCAATCAGCCCCAGCATTTT
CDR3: CASRGGTGVSNQPQHF

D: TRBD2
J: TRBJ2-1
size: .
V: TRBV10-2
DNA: TGCGCCAGCAGTCGGACTAGCAGGGAGGACAATGAGCAGTTC
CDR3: CASSRTSREDNEQF

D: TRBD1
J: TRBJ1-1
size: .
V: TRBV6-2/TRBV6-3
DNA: TGTGCCAGCAGCAAGACGGGACAGGGTTTGGGTGAAGCTTTCTTT
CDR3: CASSKTGQGLGEAFF

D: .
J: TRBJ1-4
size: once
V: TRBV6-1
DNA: TGTGCCAGCAGTGAAAAGGCGGAAAATAATGAAAAACTGTTTTTT
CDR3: CASSEKAENNEKLFF

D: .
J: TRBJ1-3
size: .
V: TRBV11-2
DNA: TGTGCCAGCAGCTTCCCAGGGAATGGGGGAAACACCATATATTTT
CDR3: CASSFPGNGGNTIYF

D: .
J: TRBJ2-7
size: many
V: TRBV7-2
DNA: TGTGCCAGCAGCCCGCCTGGGGGACTCCCCCACGAGCAGTACTTC
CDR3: CASSPPGGLPHEQYF

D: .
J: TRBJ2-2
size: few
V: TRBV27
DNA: TGTGCCAGCAGTTTATTCCTGCAACCCACCGGGGAGCTGTTTTTT
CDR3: CASSLFLQPTGELFF

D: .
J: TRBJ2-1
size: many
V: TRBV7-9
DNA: TGTGCCAGCAGCTTAGTCCTTACCTCCTACAATGAGCAGTTCTTC
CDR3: CASSLVLTSYNEQFF

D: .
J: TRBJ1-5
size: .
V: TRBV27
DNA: TGTGCCAGCAGTTGGCTTAGCAATCAGCCCCAGCATTTT
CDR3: CASSWLSNQPQHF

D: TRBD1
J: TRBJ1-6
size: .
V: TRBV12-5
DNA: TGTGCTAGTGGTAAAGACAGGGGATCACCCCTCCACTTT
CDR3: CASGKDRGSPLHF

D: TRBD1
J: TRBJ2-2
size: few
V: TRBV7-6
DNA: TGTGCCAGCAGCGCCAGGGGGCAAGGGGAGCTGTTTTTT
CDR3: CASSARGQGELFF

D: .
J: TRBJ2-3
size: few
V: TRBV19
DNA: TGTGCCAGTTCCGTCGCGGGCCGCGGCACAGATACGCAGTATTTT
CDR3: CASSVAGRGTDTQYF

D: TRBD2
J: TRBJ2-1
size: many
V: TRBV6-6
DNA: TGTGCCAGCAGTTACATGGGGGGGTCCTACAATGAGCAGTTCTTC
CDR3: CASSYMGGSYNEQFF

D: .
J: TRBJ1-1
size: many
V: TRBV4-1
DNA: TGCGCCAGCAGCCAGTCCCTCCCGGGAAACACTGAAGCTTTCTTT
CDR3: CASSQSLPGNTEAFF

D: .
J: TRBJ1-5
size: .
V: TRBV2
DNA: TGTGCCAGCAGTGGTCCCGGGGGCAAGGGTCAGCCCCAGCATTTT
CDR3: CASSGPGGKGQPQHF

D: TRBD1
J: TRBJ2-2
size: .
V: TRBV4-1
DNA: TGTGCCAGCAGCCATTTAAACAGGGGGGAAAACACCGGGGAGCTGTTTTTT
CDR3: CASSHLNRGENTGELFF

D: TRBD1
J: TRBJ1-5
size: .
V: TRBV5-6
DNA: TGTGCCAGCAGCGCCGGACAGGGGATAAATCAGCCCCAGCATTTT
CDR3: CASSAGQGINQPQHF

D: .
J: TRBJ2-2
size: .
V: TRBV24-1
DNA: TGTGCCACCAGATCCGACCTAGTTGGCGGGGAGCTGTTTTTT
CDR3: CATRSDLVGGELFF

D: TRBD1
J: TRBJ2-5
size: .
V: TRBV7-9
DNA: TGTGCCAGCAGCTTAGAACAGGGGTTTAGGGGCCAAGAGACCCAGTACTTC
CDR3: CASSLEQGFRGQETQYF

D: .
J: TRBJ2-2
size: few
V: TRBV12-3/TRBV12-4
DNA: TGTGCCAGCAGTTTACACCTCCTCGCAACTTCGAACACCGGGGAGCTGTTTTTT
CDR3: CASSLHLLATSNTGELFF

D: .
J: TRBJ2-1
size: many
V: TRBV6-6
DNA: TGTGCCAGCAGTTACAATGAGCAGTTCTTC
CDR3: CASSYNEQFF

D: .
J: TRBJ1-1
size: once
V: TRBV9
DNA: TGTGGCAGCAGCGTAGTGGGCACGACGAACACTGAAGCTTTCTTT
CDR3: CGSSVVGTTNTEAFF

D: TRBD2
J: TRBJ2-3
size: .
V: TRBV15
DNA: TGTGCCACCAGTAGAAAGGCTAGCGGGGACGAGAGCACAGATACGCAGTATTTT
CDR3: CATSRKASGDESTDTQYF

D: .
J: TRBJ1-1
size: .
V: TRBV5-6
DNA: TGTGCCAGCAGCTTGGGCCGGTCCGGTATTATGAACACTGAAGCTTTCTTT
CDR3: CASSLGRSGIMNTEAFF

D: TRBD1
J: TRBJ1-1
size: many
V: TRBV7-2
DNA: TGTGCCAGCAGCGTATTACAGGGGGCGGCTGAAGCTTTCTTT
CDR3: CASSVLQGAAEAFF

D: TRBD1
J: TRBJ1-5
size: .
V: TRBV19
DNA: TGTGCCACCAAGGACAGGGATAATCAGCCCCAGCATTTT
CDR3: CATKDRDNQPQHF

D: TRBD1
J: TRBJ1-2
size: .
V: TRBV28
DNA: TGTGCCAGCAGTCTCATGGGAGACAGGGTCTATGGCTACACCTTC
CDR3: CASSLMGDRVYGYTF

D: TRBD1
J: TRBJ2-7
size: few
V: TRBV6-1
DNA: TGTGCCAGCCGCGACAGGGGCAAGGGCGACGAGCAGTACTTC
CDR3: CASRDRGKGDEQYF

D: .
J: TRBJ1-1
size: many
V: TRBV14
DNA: TGTGCCAGCAGCGAGGTGAACACTGAAGCTTTCTTT
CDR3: CASSEVNTEAFF